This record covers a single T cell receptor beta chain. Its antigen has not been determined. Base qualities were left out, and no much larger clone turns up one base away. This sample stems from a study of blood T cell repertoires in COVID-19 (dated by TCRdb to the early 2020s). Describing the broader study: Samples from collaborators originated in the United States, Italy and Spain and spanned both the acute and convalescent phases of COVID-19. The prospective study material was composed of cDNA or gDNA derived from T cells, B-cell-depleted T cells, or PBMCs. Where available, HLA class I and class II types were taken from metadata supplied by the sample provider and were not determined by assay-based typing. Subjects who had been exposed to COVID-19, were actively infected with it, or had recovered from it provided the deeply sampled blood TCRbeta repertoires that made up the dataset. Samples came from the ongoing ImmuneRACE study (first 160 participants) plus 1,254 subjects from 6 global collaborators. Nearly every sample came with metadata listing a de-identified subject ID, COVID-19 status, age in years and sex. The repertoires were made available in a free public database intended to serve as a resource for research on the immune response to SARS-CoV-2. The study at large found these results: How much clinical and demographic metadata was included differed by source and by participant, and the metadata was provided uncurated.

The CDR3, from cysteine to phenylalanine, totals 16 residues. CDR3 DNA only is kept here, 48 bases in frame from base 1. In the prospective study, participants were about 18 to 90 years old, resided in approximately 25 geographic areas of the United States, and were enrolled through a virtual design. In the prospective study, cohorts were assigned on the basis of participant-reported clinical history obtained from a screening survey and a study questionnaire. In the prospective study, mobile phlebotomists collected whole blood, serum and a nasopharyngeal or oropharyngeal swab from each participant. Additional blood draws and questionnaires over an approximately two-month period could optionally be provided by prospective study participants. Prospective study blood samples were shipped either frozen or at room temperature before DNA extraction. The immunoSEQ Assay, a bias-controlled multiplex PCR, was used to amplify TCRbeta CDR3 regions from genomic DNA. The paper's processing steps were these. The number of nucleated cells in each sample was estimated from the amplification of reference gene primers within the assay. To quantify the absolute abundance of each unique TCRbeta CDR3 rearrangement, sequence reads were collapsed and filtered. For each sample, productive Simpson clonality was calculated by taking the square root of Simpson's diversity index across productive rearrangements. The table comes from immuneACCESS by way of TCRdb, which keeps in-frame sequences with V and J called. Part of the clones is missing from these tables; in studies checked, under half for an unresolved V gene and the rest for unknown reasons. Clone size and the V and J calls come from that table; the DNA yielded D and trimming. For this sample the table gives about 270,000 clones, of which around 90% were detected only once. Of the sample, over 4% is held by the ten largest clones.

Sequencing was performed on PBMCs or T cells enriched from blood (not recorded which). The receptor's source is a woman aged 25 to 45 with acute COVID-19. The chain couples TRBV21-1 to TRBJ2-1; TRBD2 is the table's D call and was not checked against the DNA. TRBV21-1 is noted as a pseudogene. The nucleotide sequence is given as TGTGCCAGCAGCAAAGTGGTTAGCGGGAGGGCTAATGAGCAGTTCTTC. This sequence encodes CASSKVVSGRANEQFF.